Here is one TCR beta chain with its context. Amplification yielded TCR beta CDR3 regions, with RNA transcripts as the source. Carried out on the TCR CDR3, a first-round RT-PCR used the HTBI primer set. MiXCR, applied by TCRdb to the multiplex PCR reads, yields one record per CDR3 protein. The sample records hundreds of thousands of distinct CDR3 sequences, around 15% being singletons. Trimming took 8 bases from V and 5 from J, leaving 12 bases between them. Germline V gene data show CDR1 as SQVTM and CDR2 as ANQGSEA. The CDR3 runs to 12 residues. The sample comes from a study of T cells in Graves' hyperthyroidism and ophthalmopathy.

This chain uses TRBV29-1 with TRBJ1-4; D may be TRBD1 (6 bases). The source material was blood. The sequence was obtained from a woman aged 18-29 years with Graves' hyperthyroidism. CDR3: CSCRGRNEKLFF. The CDR3 DNA follows: TGCAGCTGCAGGGGCAGAAATGAAAAACTGTTTTTT.